This TCR beta chain was observed in a study of blood T cell repertoires in COVID-19. Study overall: The analysed material was cDNA or gDNA that came from T cells, B-cell-depleted T cells, or PBMCs.

Source study methods: Amplifying reference gene primers gave estimates of nucleated cell counts. Data came from immunoSEQ multiplex PCR; TCRdb stores just in-frame clones and leaves some out. Clone size and the V and J calls come from that table; the DNA yielded D and trimming. The sample lists about 170,000 clones; about 85% were seen once. After removal of 5 bases from V and 3 bases from J, the junction contained 9 bases not matched to a gene. Per the germline V gene, CDR1 is SEHNR and CDR2 is FQNEAQ (reference sequence). The CDR3 length is 15 residues. The V call is TRBV7-9, the J call TRBJ2-7; 8 nucleotides match TRBD1. What was sequenced was peripheral blood. The origin of this receptor is a man in his sixties who had recovered from COVID-19. As DNA, the CDR3 is TGTGCCAGCAGCCCGCAGGGGGGACAGGACTACGAGCAGTACTTC. It encodes CASSPQGGQDYEQYF.